Listed here is a single T cell receptor (beta chain). Antigen specificity is unknown. Treatment meaning: oral pan-JAK inhibitor, 5-10 mg twice daily. Lesional scalp punch biopsies and peripheral blood were collected from alopecia areata patients. The CDR3 runs 17 residues. V dropped 4 bases and J dropped 6 bases, with 25 bases sitting between them. The germline gives CDR1 SGHRS, CDR2 YFSETQ. This specimen comes from a study of CD8+ T cells in alopecia areata. Turning to the study itself: Treatment comprised oral tofacitinib, 5 to 10 mg twice daily, in treated patients. After 6 to 18 months of tofacitinib, follow-up continued 6 months off drug.

Following RNA extraction, reverse transcription yielded cDNA that acted as the sequencing template. Measured with immunoSEQ multiplex PCR; TCRdb has only the in-frame clones, and not every one. The data show over 150,000 clones, with 58% seen just once and roughly 5% held by the top ten. Findings and limits, study-wide: Affected scalp, especially in alopecia totalis/universalis, had a higher clonality than normal scalp did.

This sequence was found in a human donor with alopecia areata. The material was CD4+ T cells sorted from blood, obtained at week 24, from a patient treated with tofacitinib. The chain uses TRBV5-1 and TRBJ1-1; TRBD1 might be the D (5 bases). Here the CDR3 reads CASSRIGGGKYVSEAFF. CDR3 DNA sequence: TGCGCCAGCAGCCGGATTGGCGGGGGGAAATACGTGTCTGAAGCTTTCTTT.